This T cell receptor beta chain was identified during a study of T cells in Graves' hyperthyroidism and ophthalmopathy. TCR beta CDR3 regions were amplified from RNA transcripts. First-round RT-PCR of the TCR CDR3 relied on the HTBI primer set. TCRdb processed the multiplex PCR reads anew with MiXCR; each CDR3 protein has one entry. Of hundreds of thousands of distinct CDR3 sequences listed, 14% to 15% are singletons. The CDR3 has 14 residues. Germline lookup yields CDR1 MGHRA and CDR2 YSYEKL. V shed 4 bases, J shed 6 bases, and the junction held 6 bases outside the gene matches. Diagnoses were established using clinical symptoms, serum thyroxine and TRAb, thyroid ultrasound and orbital computed tomography. The sample holds many counts of this clonotype.

This receptor was taken from a man between 18 and 29 years old with Graves' ophthalmopathy. The genes are TRBV4-1 and TRBJ1-5; 7 bases match TRBD1. Sequencing used blood. As DNA, the CDR3 is TGCGCCAGCAGCCCCGCACAGGGGATTCAGCCCCAGCATTTT. Its translation: CASSPAQGIQPQHF.